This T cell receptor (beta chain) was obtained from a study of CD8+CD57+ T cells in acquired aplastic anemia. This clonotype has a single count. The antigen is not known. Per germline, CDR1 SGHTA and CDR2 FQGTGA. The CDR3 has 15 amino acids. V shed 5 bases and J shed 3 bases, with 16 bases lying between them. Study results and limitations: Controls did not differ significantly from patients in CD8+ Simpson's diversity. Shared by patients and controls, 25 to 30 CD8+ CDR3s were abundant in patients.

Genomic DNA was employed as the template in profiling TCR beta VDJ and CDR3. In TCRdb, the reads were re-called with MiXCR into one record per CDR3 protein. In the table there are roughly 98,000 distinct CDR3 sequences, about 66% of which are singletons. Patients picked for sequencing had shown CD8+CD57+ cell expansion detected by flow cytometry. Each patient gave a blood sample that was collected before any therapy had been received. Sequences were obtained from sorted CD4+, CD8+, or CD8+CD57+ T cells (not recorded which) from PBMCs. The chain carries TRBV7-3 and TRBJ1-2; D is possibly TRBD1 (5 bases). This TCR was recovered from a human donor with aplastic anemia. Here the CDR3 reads CASSPRGGADYGYTF. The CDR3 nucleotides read TGTGCCAGCAGCCCCCGGGGAGGGGCGGACTATGGCTACACCTTC. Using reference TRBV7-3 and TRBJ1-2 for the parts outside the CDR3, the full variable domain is GAGVSQTPSNKVTEKGKYVELRCDPISGHTALYWYRQSLGQGPEFLIYFQGTGAADDSGLPNDRFFAVRPEGSVSTLKIQRTERGDSAVYLCASSPRGGADYGYTFGSGTRLTVV.